The text below deals with one TCR beta chain. This specimen belongs to a study of blood T cell repertoires in COVID-19. Generated by immunoSEQ multiplex PCR, the TCRdb table keeps only in-frame clones and is missing some. This sample yields about 320,000 clones, of which 90% are seen a single time; roughly 3.6% belongs to the top ten. Germline-derived CDR1 and CDR2 are SGHDT and YYEEEE. V shed 0 bases, J shed 8 bases, and the junction held 9 bases outside the gene matches. This CDR3 has 15 amino acids. The cohort comprised adults aged about 18 to 100 years residing in 20 to 30 US areas. Categorization into cohorts depended on clinical history that participants reported.

The clonotype comes from a woman aged 25 to 39 who had been exposed to COVID-19. The chain uses TRBV5-6 and TRBJ1-1; 8 bases align to TRBD1. Sequenced sample: PBMCs or T cells enriched from blood (not recorded which). This CDR3 reads CASSLVGQGLSEAFF. DNA for the CDR3: TGTGCCAGCAGCTTGGTCGGACAGGGTTTATCAGAAGCTTTCTTT.